These 5 T cell receptor beta chains were all obtained from the same sample, sequenced in a study of cytomegalovirus exposure and HLA in healthy donors. The primer mix had 60 Vbeta and 13 Jbeta primers. TCRdb keeps only in-frame clones here, not all; method: immunoSEQ multiplex PCR. The data hold fewer than 110,000 clones, with 70% to 85% observed a single time. Material: PBMCs. Receptors were obtained from a male donor in good health and CMV-seronegative.

This chain connects TRBV19 to TRBJ1-1; no clear D. Germline assignment: CDR1 LNHDA and CDR2 SQIVND (reference sequence). The CDR3 totals 13 residues. V was pared by 3 bases and J by 4 bases, with 9 bases between. CDR3 bases: TGTGCCAGTAGTATGGGTGCGGGCACTGAAGCTTTCTTT. Translation: CASSMGAGTEAFF.

The chain joins TRBV19 to TRBJ1-1; D ambiguous. This CDR3 is built from 16 residues. Germline assignment: CDR1 LNHDA and CDR2 SQIVND (reference sequence). The V gene lost 0 bases and the J gene lost 4 bases, with 15 bases spanning the gap. The CDR3 spells CASSIESTSRGTEAFF. The DNA of the CDR3 is TGTGCCAGTAGTATAGAGTCTACATCCCGGGGCACTGAAGCTTTCTTT.

This chain links TRBV7-2 with TRBJ2-3; TRBD2 matches at 12 bases. The germline V gene encodes CDR1 SGHTA and CDR2 FQGNSA. J lost 1 base, V lost 5 bases, and 4 bases had no gene match. This CDR3 has 16 residues. Written as DNA, the CDR3 is TGTGCCAGCAGCCTGCGACTAGCGGGAGGCACAGATACGCAGTATTTT. It codes for CASSLRLAGGTDTQYF.

J is TRBJ2-2 and V is TRBV19, with D possibly TRBD1 on 6 matching bases. The V end lost 3 bases, the J end lost 2 bases, and 13 bases lay between the germline ends. Germline CDR1 LNHDA, CDR2 SQIVND (reference sequence). The CDR3 loop spans 16 amino acids. CDR3 sequence reads: CASSIPRGLNTGELFF. DNA of the CDR3: TGTGCCAGTAGTATTCCCAGGGGCCTAAACACCGGGGAGCTGTTTTTT.

Comment on this clone: One junction end does not reproduce the germline sequence, and a read error may be involved. V gene TRBV30 combines with J gene TRBJ2-7; the D gene could be TRBD1 or TRBD2 (5 bases each). This CDR3 is built from 11 residues. Germline V gives CDR1 GTSNPN, CDR2 SVGIG (reference sequence). The CDR3 is CAGSPGNEQYF. DNA for the CDR3: TGTGCCGGGAGCCCAGGGAACGAGCAGTACTTC.